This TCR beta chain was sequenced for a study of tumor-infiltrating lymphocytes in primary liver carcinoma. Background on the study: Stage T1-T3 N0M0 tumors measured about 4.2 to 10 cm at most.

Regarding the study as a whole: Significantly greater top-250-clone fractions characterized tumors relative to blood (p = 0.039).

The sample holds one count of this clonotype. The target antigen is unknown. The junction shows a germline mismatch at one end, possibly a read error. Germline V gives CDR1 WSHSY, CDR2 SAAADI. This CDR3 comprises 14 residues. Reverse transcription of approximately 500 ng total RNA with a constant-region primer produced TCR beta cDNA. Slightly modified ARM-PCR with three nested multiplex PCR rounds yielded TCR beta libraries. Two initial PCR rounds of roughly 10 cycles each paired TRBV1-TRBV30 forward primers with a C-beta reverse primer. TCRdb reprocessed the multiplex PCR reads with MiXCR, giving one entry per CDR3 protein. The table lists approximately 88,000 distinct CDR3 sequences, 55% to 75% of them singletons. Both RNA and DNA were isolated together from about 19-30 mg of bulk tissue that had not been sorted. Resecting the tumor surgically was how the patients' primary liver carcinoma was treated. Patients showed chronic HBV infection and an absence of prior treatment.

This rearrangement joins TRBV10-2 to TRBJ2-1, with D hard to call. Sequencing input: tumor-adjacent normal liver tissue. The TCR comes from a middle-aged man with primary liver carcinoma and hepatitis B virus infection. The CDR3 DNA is TGCACCAGCAGTGGAACTGGCGACTACAATGAGCAGTTCTTC. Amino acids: CTSSGTGDYNEQFF.